Listed below are T cell receptor beta chains from one sample, sequenced in a study of T-cell memory formation after mild COVID-19. A single record per CDR3 protein comes from TCRdb applying MiXCR to the 5' RACE reads. In the table there are about 240,000 distinct CDR3 sequences, 9.4% of which are singletons. Sequencing input: PBMCs or a T cell subset sorted from them (not recorded which). Receptors originate from a man between 18 and 35 years old who had mild COVID-19 (a few samples of this study predate the infection). Cell type and time point are not known. CDR3s include the opening cysteine and the closing phenylalanine or tryptophan. Fields, in order: J gene, V gene, CDR3 protein.

>TRBJ2-5|TRBV6-5
CASSYFGSPQETQYF
>TRBJ1-2|TRBV7-9
CASSLLNTLSNYGYTF
>TRBJ1-6|TRBV7-8
CASSAGRANSPLHF
>TRBJ2-5|TRBV10-2
CASTGFGTGQETQYF
>TRBJ1-5|TRBV5-4
CASSDGTENQPQHF
>TRBJ2-6|TRBV12-3/TRBV12-4
CASRQGTAGANVLTF
>TRBJ2-1|TRBV20-1
CSARPGLAGEFDNEQFF
>TRBJ1-5|TRBV12-3/TRBV12-4
CASSRDSAQPQHF
>TRBJ2-1|TRBV12-5
CASGSGANEQFF
>TRBJ2-5|TRBV28
CASSLSPGLGGLAETQYF
>TRBJ2-3|TRBV6-5
CASSATSGGRADTQYF
>TRBJ2-6|TRBV29-1
CSVAMVGANVLTF
>TRBJ2-1|TRBV7-3
CASSQGSPSGGKDEQFF
>TRBJ2-5|TRBV12-3/TRBV12-4
CASSRDRKETQYF
>TRBJ1-1|TRBV7-9
CASSLDGGEAFF
>TRBJ1-6|TRBV20-1
CSASTTGDVNSPLHF
>TRBJ1-5|TRBV18
CASSPSLDNHQPQHF
>TRBJ1-1|TRBV21-1
CASSKLNGGSENTEAFF
>TRBJ2-7|TRBV7-6
CASSPTTSGNTYEQYF
>TRBJ1-4|TRBV10-3
CAISVREHEKLFF
>TRBJ2-5|TRBV7-7
CASSRYFEGRETQYF
>TRBJ2-1|TRBV21-1
CASSKEVRLGNEQFF
>TRBJ1-6|TRBV13
CASSLSRGSSYNSPLHF
>TRBJ1-5|TRBV7-9
CASSLAGGSYQPQHF
>TRBJ2-3|TRBV13
CASSVSGGQGTQYF
>TRBJ2-4|TRBV6-4
CASSALAGGKNIQYF
>TRBJ1-2|TRBV4-3
CASSQDSWGQNYGYTF
>TRBJ1-5|TRBV7-9
CASSRGQEYSNQPQHF
>TRBJ1-1|TRBV7-9
CASSLLPENTEAFF
>TRBJ2-3|TRBV5-1
CASSWRQGLTDTQYF
>TRBJ1-5|TRBV7-2
CASSRDRVQTQHF
>TRBJ2-7|TRBV12-3/TRBV12-4
CASTPIPGWGEQYF
>TRBJ1-1|TRBV6-6
CASLSGNNWGTEAFF
>TRBJ1-5|TRBV18
CASSLISNQPQHF
>TRBJ1-6|TRBV5-1
CASSLGQGGSYNSPLHF
>TRBJ2-5|TRBV6-1
CASRPGVAVETQYF
>TRBJ2-2|TRBV20-1
CSASGGLNTGELFF
>TRBJ2-7|TRBV20-1
CSARDPNGAVGEQYF
>TRBJ2-3|TRBV7-3
CASSLKGSRTDTQYF
>TRBJ1-3|TRBV12-3/TRBV12-4
CASSLRGLGNTIYF
>TRBJ2-5|TRBV20-1
CSATARRAGLETQYF
>TRBJ2-5|TRBV7-2
CASSFTGGLETQYF